This T cell receptor (beta chain) came from a study of identical twins' blood T cells. Study in general: Roughly 50 million reads covered six alpha-chain and six beta-chain libraries. Study-level findings and limits: Twins shared about as many clonotypes as their cloneset sizes predicted.

TCRdb passed the 5' RACE reads through MiXCR, listing each CDR3 protein once. This sample carries 350,000 to 400,000 distinct CDR3 sequences, over 25% of them seen once, and the ten largest clones take approximately 6.6%. This CDR3 comprises 14 residues. The trim removed 4 bases at V and 8 bases at J, leaving 3 bases unmatched. Germline CDR1 LGHDT, CDR2 YNNKEL (reference sequence). This clonotype was picked up many times. Antigen: not known. Donors were six healthy women in three monozygous twin pairs. The TCR comes from a woman aged 18 to 50 in good health. The V and J genes are TRBV3-1 and TRBJ1-4; 11 bases fit TRBD1. Specimen: PBMCs. The CDR3: CASSPGQGVEKLFF. In DNA, the CDR3 is TGTGCCAGCAGCCCGGGACAGGGGGTGGAAAAACTGTTTTTT.